This TCR beta chain was obtained from a study of a mutant IDH1 vaccine in newly diagnosed glioma. Study details: Scheduled for weeks 1, 3, 5, 7, 11, 15, 19 and 23, eight vaccinations were given to patients. Of treated patients, around 62% were men and 37.5% women, averaging 40.4 years. Earlier treatment was radiotherapy, temozolomide, or both, with most getting both. Overall study findings and caveats: Evidence of vaccine-induced immune responses was documented in around 93% of patients.

Libraries were prepared by immunoSEQ multiplex PCR; TCRdb keeps only in-frame clonotypes and omits some of them. This table has about 32,000 clones, under 80% appearing once. Germline V gene sequence: CDR1 SGHRS, CDR2 YFSETQ. This CDR3 comprises 14 residues. Between the trimmed V and J ends, which lost 0 bases and 5 bases, there was a span of 12 bases. On this clone: Its cognate antigen is unknown.

The time point was: week 11, during vaccination. Doses of 300 ug of mutant IDH1 20-mer peptide were given with topical imiquimod. The sequence was obtained from a man under 40 with glioma. The chain links TRBV5-1 to TRBJ2-7; maybe TRBD1 (5 bases). The sequenced sample was PBMCs, obtained from a glioma patient whose treatment included an IDH1 peptide vaccine. CDR3 nucleotides: TGCGCCAGCAGCTTGGGGGGCGGACCTAACGAGCAGTACTTC. Amino acid sequence: CASSLGGGPNEQYF.